Described below is a single T cell receptor beta chain sequence and its context. The target antigen is unknown. V lost 8 bases and J 7 bases, leaving 14 bases between the germline ends. This CDR3 region has 13 residues. Germline lookup yields CDR1 WNHNN and CDR2 SYGVQD (reference sequence). Unexposed donor CD4+ T cells date from 2011-2018, before the COVID-19 pandemic. Isolation of CD4+ T cells took place after approximately eleven days in culture. Unexposed-donor CD4+ T cells were probed with SARS-CoV-2 S/N and four cold-coronavirus spikes, cells permitting. The source of the sample is a study of CD4 T cells in relation to SARS-CoV-2 and coronaviruses. On the study more broadly: TCR beta CDR3s were sequenced after approximately nine-day antigen culture of PBMCs. The HLA restriction of the shared crossreactive spike epitopes was mapped.

Method: immunoSEQ multiplex PCR; TCRdb's copy keeps in-frame clones and lacks some. The sample has about 23,000 clones, about 76% seen once. The sequenced sample was CD4+ T cells from PBMCs, cultured in vitro. The J gene is TRBJ1-4, the V gene TRBV10-1; weak D call: TRBD1 (5 bases). The TCR originated in a human donor in good health. CDR3 loop: CASRGEGIEKLFF. The CDR3 DNA is TGCGCCAGCCGGGGGGAGGGGATTGAAAAACTGTTTTTT.